This is a list of T cell receptor beta chains from one sample in a study of blood T cell repertoires in COVID-19. The table came from immunoSEQ multiplex PCR; TCRdb's copy has only in-frame clones and leaves some out. The sample includes approximately 77,000 clones, 86% of them seen just once. Sequencing input: peripheral blood. Receptors were obtained from a man aged 25 to 40 with acute or convalescent COVID-19. Both conserved end residues are part of each CDR3. D genes are given only for firm matches. The listing skips clone size in some rows; elsewhere it reads once, few, many or a size class.

-,17,-,TRBV10-2,TRBJ1-4,CASSESGRIRGNEKLFF,TGCGCCAGCAGTGAGTCAGGCAGGATTAGGGGGAATGAAAAACTGTTTTTT
-,15,-,TRBV7-6,TRBJ2-2,CASTPRVTNTGELFF,TGTGCCAGCACCCCCCGGGTTACGAACACCGGGGAGCTGTTTTTT
-,15,-,TRBV6-5,TRBJ2-3,CASSYGALGTDTQYF,TGTGCCAGCAGTTACGGGGCTCTCGGCACAGATACGCAGTATTTT
TRBD2,17,-,TRBV19,TRBJ2-5,CASSIIRAGGRQETQYF,TGTGCCAGTAGTATAATCAGAGCGGGAGGCAGACAAGAGACCCAGTACTTC
TRBD1,16,-,TRBV27,TRBJ1-6,CASSSRDRVGNSPLHF,TGTGCCAGCAGTTCCCGAGACAGGGTGGGGAATTCACCCCTCCACTTT
-,14,few,TRBV2,TRBJ1-1,CASFVQGLRTEAFF,TGTGCCAGCTTCGTACAGGGATTGAGGACTGAAGCTTTCTTT
-,16,-,TRBV6-1,TRBJ1-2,CASRETLSAGHYGYTF,TGTGCCAGCAGGGAAACACTCTCCGCAGGGCACTATGGCTACACCTTC
-,15,-,TRBV11-2,TRBJ2-2,CASSLQGTNTGELFF,TGTGCCAGCAGCTTACAGGGAACGAACACCGGGGAGCTGTTTTTT
TRBD1,16,-,TRBV7-9,TRBJ2-7,CASSANRGLSSYEQYF,TGTGCCAGCAGCGCAAACAGGGGCCTTAGCTCCTACGAGCAGTACTTC
-,13,-,TRBV5-1,TRBJ1-2,CASSQQGSDGYTF,TGCGCCAGCAGCCAACAGGGATCCGATGGCTACACCTTC
-,18,few,TRBV4-1,TRBJ1-5,CASSQEGGTAQSVRPQHF,TGCGCCAGCAGCCAAGAAGGAGGGACGGCGCAATCAGTACGGCCCCAGCATTTT
TRBD1,15,-,TRBV9,TRBJ1-2,CASSVAGTGGYGYTF,TGTGCCAGCAGCGTAGCGGGGACAGGTGGATATGGCTACACCTTC
-,15,-,TRBV11-2,TRBJ1-1,CASSFRGSRNTEAFF,TGTGCCAGCAGCTTTCGCGGTTCAAGGAACACTGAAGCTTTCTTT
-,14,-,TRBV2,TRBJ1-2,CASMRDTHESGYTF,TGTGCCAGCATGAGGGATACCCACGAATCTGGCTACACCTTC
-,13,-,TRBV5-4,TRBJ2-3,CASSREFTDTQYF,TGTGCCAGCAGCCGGGAGTTCACAGATACGCAGTATTTT
-,16,-,TRBV5-1,TRBJ1-1,CASSSWGGRFGTEAFF,TGCGCCAGCAGCTCTTGGGGGGGTCGATTCGGTACTGAAGCTTTCTTT
-,12,-,TRBV30,TRBJ2-7,CAWSWAGYEQYF,TGTGCCTGGAGTTGGGCCGGCTACGAGCAGTACTTC